This T cell receptor beta chain was obtained from a study of T cell responses to AZD1222 COVID-19 vaccine. Whole-study context: Timing groups of about 4 and about 12 weeks for second doses were pooled.

As to this clone: Antigen: not known.

Repertoires were generated with immunoSEQ multiplex PCR, while TCRdb's copy carries only in-frame clones and drops some. The table has about 170,000 clones, 80% to 90% seen once. Study-wide results and limits: Distributed over spike, vaccine-associated CD4 TCRs predominated at 160-218 and 743-854. White British people made up most donors, females outnumbered males, and clonal diversity was possibly underestimated. Samples come after the peak T cell response, not at day 14.

V was pared by 5 bases and J by 12 bases, with 17 bases between. Germline CDR1 and CDR2: SGHTA and FQGNSA. This CDR3 has 13 amino acids. The chain couples TRBV7-2 to TRBJ2-1; no firm D call. The sequences come from peripheral blood, collected on day 0 of AZD1222 vaccination. This receptor was identified in an adult in good health. CDR3 amino acids: CASSPRDRSAQFF. DNA for the CDR3: TGTGCCAGCAGCCCACGTGATAGATCTGCGCAGTTCTTC.